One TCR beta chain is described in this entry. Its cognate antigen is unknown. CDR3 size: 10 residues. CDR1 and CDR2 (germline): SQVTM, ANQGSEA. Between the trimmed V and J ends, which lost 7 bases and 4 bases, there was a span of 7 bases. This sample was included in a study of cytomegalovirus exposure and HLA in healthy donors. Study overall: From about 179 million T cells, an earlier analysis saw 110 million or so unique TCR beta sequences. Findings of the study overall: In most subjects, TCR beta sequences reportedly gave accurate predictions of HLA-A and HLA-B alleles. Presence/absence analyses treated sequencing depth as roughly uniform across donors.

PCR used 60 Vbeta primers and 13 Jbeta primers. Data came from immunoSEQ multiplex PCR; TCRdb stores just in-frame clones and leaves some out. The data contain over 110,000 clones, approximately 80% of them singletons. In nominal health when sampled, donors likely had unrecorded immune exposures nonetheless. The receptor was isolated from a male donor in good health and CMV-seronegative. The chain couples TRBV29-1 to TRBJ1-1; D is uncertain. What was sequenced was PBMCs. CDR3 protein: CSGDGTEAFF. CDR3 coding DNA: TGCAGCGGAGATGGCACTGAAGCTTTCTTT.